This T cell receptor (beta chain) was sequenced during a study of T cell responses to AZD1222 COVID-19 vaccine (dated by TCRdb to the early 2020s). Context from the whole study: AZD1222 recipients with second doses at about 4 weeks or about 12 weeks were pooled, because spike-specific TCR depth and breadth did not differ between schedules. A total of just over 230 trial participants underwent TCR sequencing, of whom some 210 received two doses of AZD1222 and 26 received two doses of the MenACWY control vaccine. Trial participants were enrolled by age into 18-55, 56-69 and 70-plus year subgroups, with roughly 150, 30 and 60 TCR-sequenced participants respectively.

Trimming at the junction amounts to 4 bases on V and 0 bases on J, and the germline ends lie 12 bases apart. From cysteine to phenylalanine, the CDR3 is 16 amino acids long. Of the read, only the CDR3 DNA is kept; its 48 bases are in frame from base 1. According to the germline V gene, CDR1 reads SGHDN and CDR2 reads FVKESK. Of note for this clone: Its antigen is still unknown. Base qualities are not at hand, and no much larger clone is one base apart.

The CDR3 regions of human TCRbeta chains were subjected to immunosequencing. Under the source paper's analysis protocol: Repertoire TCRs were checked for matches against a reference library of SARS-CoV-2-specific TCRs that had been generated using the MIRA antigen-specificity platform. Breadth meant the fraction of unique TCRs that were SARS-CoV-2-associated, whereas depth meant the fraction of total T cells that were SARS-CoV-2-associated. Each spike-specific TCR was assigned to its reactive spike region and to a CD4 or CD8 class using the MIRA data. Log10-transformed breadth and depth values were compared by one-way ANOVA with Sidak's multiple comparisons tests. What TCRdb holds here is the immuneACCESS table cut down to in-frame rearrangements. Part of the clones is not present; checked against another copy, under half of the missing clones reflect an unresolved V gene, and the others are unexplained. That table supplies the V and J calls and clone size; D and trimming were determined from the DNA. The sample table shows more than 150,000 clones, and 90% are seen once. Roughly 1.6% of the sample belongs to the ten largest clones.

Overall study outcomes, separate from this receptor: The whole spike protein was spanned by vaccine-associated CD4 TCRs, and dominant responses were seen in regions 160-218 and 743-854. Most participants were white British and females outnumbered males, and the authors suggested that clonal diversity may have been underestimated. No day 14 peak-response samples were available, so repertoires were characterized only after the peak T cell response. Conclusions about previously exposed vaccinees are limited, since just six AZD1222 recipients were seropositive for SARS-CoV-2 at baseline. Reportedly, close to half of the unique spike-specific TCRs recognized epitopes lying outside the regions that are mutated in the B.1.351 and B.1.1.7 variants. The 56-69-year group was small, and its depth increase did not reach significance, likely because of low power. A significant rise in spike-specific TCR breadth and depth was observed after two AZD1222 doses relative to day 0 and relative to MenACWY recipients.

The intended sense of this specimen's time point label: baseline before first vaccination. Vaccinee samples were obtained from the UK trials COV001 and COV002, which included a single-blind randomized controlled phase 2/3 trial of AZD1222 (ChAdOx1 nCoV-19) in healthy adults. For TCRbeta chain sequencing, PBMC samples were collected from trial participants at day 0 and at day 28 after the second dose. This sample comprised peripheral blood, obtained on day 0 of AZD1222 vaccination. The receptor was derived from an adult in good health. The sequence is built from TRBV14 and TRBJ2-2, with TRBD1 perhaps the D gene, on 6 matching bases. The sequenced DNA: TGTGCCAGCAGCCCCCTGACAGGCGCGAACACCGGGGAGCTGTTTTTT. This encodes CASSPLTGANTGELFF.